This T cell receptor (beta chain) was captured in a study of T cell responses to AZD1222 COVID-19 vaccine. Germline V gene data show CDR1 as MNHEY and CDR2 as SVGAGI. There are 14 residues in the CDR3. The ends lost 6 bases at V and 1 base at J; junction bases unmatched: 5. Here immunoSEQ multiplex PCR was the method, and the copy in TCRdb shows in-frame clones only, minus some. The table has about 96,000 clones, about 93% seen once. The chain links TRBV6-5 to TRBJ1-1, with 7 bases aligning to TRBD1. The sample was peripheral blood, taken on day 0 of MenACWY control vaccination. The sequence was obtained from an adult in good health. CDR3 residues: CASSKGQQNTEAFF. The CDR3 DNA reads TGTGCCAGCAGCAAGGGACAGCAGAACACTGAAGCTTTCTTT.